Listed below are T cell receptor beta chains from one sample, sequenced in a study of T cell responses to AZD1222 COVID-19 vaccine. Clones were sequenced by immunoSEQ multiplex PCR, and TCRdb holds only the in-frame ones, with some missing. The top ten clones hold around 3.7% of a sample with roughly 140,000 clones, 75% to 95% of them seen once. The sample was peripheral blood, taken on day 0 of AZD1222 vaccination. These receptors were collected from an adult in good health. Both conserved end residues are part of each CDR3. The order of the fields is D gene, J gene, V gene, clone size, CDR3 protein, CDR3 DNA. A D gene is named only where the DNA matches it firmly. Expanded clones get a size class; other rows say once, few or many, or leave the size out.

D gene: NA
J gene: TRBJ1-1
V gene: TRBV11-2
clone size: NA
CDR3 protein: CASSLSLELNEAFF
CDR3 DNA: TGTGCCAGCAGCTTAAGTCTCGAACTGAATGAAGCTTTCTTT

D gene: TRBD2
J gene: TRBJ2-1
V gene: TRBV4-2
clone size: NA
CDR3 protein: CASSQERGLANNEQFF
CDR3 DNA: TGTGCCAGCAGCCAGGAAAGAGGACTAGCGAACAATGAGCAGTTCTTC

D gene: NA
J gene: TRBJ1-3
V gene: TRBV6-5
clone size: NA
CDR3 protein: CASSYRGVAGNTIYF
CDR3 DNA: TGTGCCAGCAGTTACAGGGGAGTAGCTGGAAACACCATATATTTT

D gene: NA
J gene: TRBJ2-7
V gene: TRBV11-2
clone size: NA
CDR3 protein: CASSLDAAGTRLWYF
CDR3 DNA: TGTGCCAGCAGCTTAGACGCGGCGGGAACGAGGCTTTGGTACTTC

D gene: NA
J gene: TRBJ2-7
V gene: TRBV6-5
clone size: NA
CDR3 protein: CASRKYREGGYEQYF
CDR3 DNA: TGTGCCAGCAGAAAGTACAGGGAGGGGGGCTACGAGCAGTACTTC

D gene: NA
J gene: TRBJ1-1
V gene: TRBV4-2
clone size: NA
CDR3 protein: CASSPKSRNTEAFF
CDR3 DNA: TGTGCCAGCAGCCCGAAGTCAAGAAACACTGAAGCTTTCTTT

D gene: NA
J gene: TRBJ2-7
V gene: TRBV30
clone size: NA
CDR3 protein: CAWSRDTRDEQYF
CDR3 DNA: TGTGCCTGGAGTCGTGACACCCGGGACGAGCAGTACTTC

D gene: NA
J gene: TRBJ1-2
V gene: TRBV5-1
clone size: NA
CDR3 protein: CASSPEGGDDYGYTF
CDR3 DNA: TGCGCCAGCAGCCCAGAAGGGGGAGATGACTATGGCTACACCTTC

D gene: TRBD1
J gene: TRBJ2-2
V gene: TRBV5-4
clone size: NA
CDR3 protein: CASSLQGTGGTNTGELFF
CDR3 DNA: TGTGCCAGCAGCTTGCAGGGGACAGGGGGGACGAACACCGGGGAGCTGTTTTTT

D gene: TRBD1
J gene: TRBJ1-4
V gene: TRBV7-6
clone size: NA
CDR3 protein: CASNTGGVNEKLFF
CDR3 DNA: TGTGCCAGCAATACAGGGGGCGTTAATGAAAAACTGTTTTTT

D gene: TRBD1
J gene: TRBJ1-2
V gene: TRBV7-8
clone size: NA
CDR3 protein: CASSFQGAGGYTF
CDR3 DNA: TGTGCCAGCAGCTTTCAGGGGGCGGGAGGCTACACCTTC

D gene: TRBD1
J gene: TRBJ2-2
V gene: TRBV27
clone size: NA
CDR3 protein: CASSRDRVPGELFF
CDR3 DNA: TGTGCCAGCAGTAGGGACAGGGTTCCCGGGGAGCTGTTTTTT

D gene: NA
J gene: TRBJ1-2
V gene: TRBV7-2
clone size: NA
CDR3 protein: CASSPYPEGRGPYGYTF
CDR3 DNA: TGTGCCAGCAGCCCCTATCCGGAGGGGAGGGGACCCTATGGCTACACCTTC

D gene: NA
J gene: TRBJ2-1
V gene: TRBV13
clone size: NA
CDR3 protein: CASSLYGGGHNEQFF
CDR3 DNA: TGTGCCAGCAGCTTATATGGCGGGGGCCACAATGAGCAGTTCTTC

D gene: NA
J gene: TRBJ1-4
V gene: TRBV4-1
clone size: NA
CDR3 protein: CASSPVSVMKLFF
CDR3 DNA: TGCGCCAGCAGCCCAGTATCGGTTATGAAACTGTTTTTT

D gene: NA
J gene: TRBJ2-3
V gene: TRBV7-2
clone size: NA
CDR3 protein: CANREITGDTQYF
CDR3 DNA: TGTGCCAACAGGGAGATCACGGGAGATACGCAGTATTTT

D gene: NA
J gene: TRBJ1-4
V gene: TRBV12-5
clone size: NA
CDR3 protein: CASAPTRGTNEKLFF
CDR3 DNA: TGTGCTAGTGCCCCGACAAGGGGAACTAATGAAAAACTGTTTTTT

D gene: NA
J gene: TRBJ2-3
V gene: TRBV12-3/TRBV12-4
clone size: NA
CDR3 protein: CASSLREPDTQYF
CDR3 DNA: TGTGCCAGCAGTTTGAGGGAGCCAGATACGCAGTATTTT

D gene: NA
J gene: TRBJ1-4
V gene: TRBV2
clone size: once
CDR3 protein: CASSVTVWEKLFF
CDR3 DNA: TGTGCCAGCAGTGTAACGGTTTGGGAAAAACTGTTTTTT

D gene: NA
J gene: TRBJ2-3
V gene: TRBV18
clone size: NA
CDR3 protein: CASSPGKVTDTQYF
CDR3 DNA: TGTGCCAGCTCACCCGGGAAGGTCACAGATACGCAGTATTTT

D gene: NA
J gene: TRBJ2-7
V gene: TRBV7-8
clone size: NA
CDR3 protein: CASSLVTGLSSYEQYF
CDR3 DNA: TGTGCCAGCAGCTTAGTTACAGGGCTGAGCTCCTACGAGCAGTACTTC

D gene: TRBD1
J gene: TRBJ1-1
V gene: TRBV19
clone size: NA
CDR3 protein: CASSQGQTTSEAFF
CDR3 DNA: TGTGCCAGTAGCCAGGGACAGACAACTAGTGAAGCTTTCTTT

D gene: TRBD1
J gene: TRBJ1-2
V gene: TRBV6-5
clone size: NA
CDR3 protein: CASSQGTVNGYTF
CDR3 DNA: TGTGCCAGCAGCCAGGGGACAGTCAATGGCTACACCTTC

D gene: NA
J gene: TRBJ2-1
V gene: TRBV4-2
clone size: NA
CDR3 protein: CASSQAGGLTEQFF
CDR3 DNA: TGTGCCAGCAGCCAGGCTGGGGGACTTACTGAGCAGTTCTTC

D gene: NA
J gene: TRBJ1-4
V gene: TRBV1
clone size: few
CDR3 protein: CTSSPVRGPSPYVATNEKLFF
CDR3 DNA: TGCACCAGCAGCCCAGTCCGTGGGCCATCTCCGTACGTTGCAACTAATGAAAAACTGTTTTTT

D gene: TRBD1
J gene: TRBJ1-6
V gene: TRBV7-3
clone size: once
CDR3 protein: CASSPTGGSGSPLHF
CDR3 DNA: TGTGCCAGCAGCCCTACAGGGGGGAGCGGTTCACCCCTCCACTTT

D gene: NA
J gene: TRBJ2-1
V gene: TRBV3-1/TRBV3-2
clone size: NA
CDR3 protein: CASSRTSISNEQFF
CDR3 DNA: TGTGCCAGCAGCCGCACGTCAATCTCCAATGAGCAGTTCTTC

D gene: TRBD2
J gene: TRBJ2-1
V gene: TRBV6-4
clone size: NA
CDR3 protein: CASSDLAGGVEQFF
CDR3 DNA: TGTGCCAGCAGTGACTTAGCGGGGGGTGTTGAGCAGTTCTTC

D gene: NA
J gene: TRBJ1-1
V gene: TRBV24-1
clone size: few
CDR3 protein: CATSEDGQGYTEAFF
CDR3 DNA: TGTGCCACCAGTGAGGACGGGCAGGGGTACACTGAAGCTTTCTTT

D gene: TRBD2
J gene: TRBJ2-7
V gene: TRBV7-2
clone size: once
CDR3 protein: CASSPWTSGLSYEQYF
CDR3 DNA: TGTGCCAGCAGCCCCTGGACTAGCGGGCTTTCCTACGAGCAGTACTTC

D gene: TRBD1
J gene: TRBJ1-6
V gene: TRBV7-9
clone size: NA
CDR3 protein: CASGKHQGAFRIWDSPLHF
CDR3 DNA: TGTGCCAGCGGAAAACATCAGGGGGCGTTTCGGATTTGGGATTCACCCCTCCACTTT

D gene: TRBD2
J gene: TRBJ2-2
V gene: TRBV5-8
clone size: NA
CDR3 protein: CASSLNDGRADDTGELFF
CDR3 DNA: TGTGCCAGCAGCTTGAATGACGGGAGGGCCGATGACACCGGGGAGCTGTTTTTT

D gene: NA
J gene: TRBJ1-1
V gene: TRBV4-2
clone size: NA
CDR3 protein: CASSQGAGNLNTEAFF
CDR3 DNA: TGTGCCAGCAGCCAAGGGGCAGGAAACTTGAACACTGAAGCTTTCTTT

D gene: NA
J gene: TRBJ1-2
V gene: TRBV14
clone size: NA
CDR3 protein: CASSPARPPYGYTF
CDR3 DNA: TGTGCCAGCAGCCCTGCACGTCCCCCCTATGGCTACACCTTC

D gene: TRBD2
J gene: TRBJ2-1
V gene: TRBV7-9
clone size: NA
CDR3 protein: CASSRTSGSQRNEQFF
CDR3 DNA: TGTGCCAGCAGCCGGACTAGCGGGAGCCAAAGGAATGAGCAGTTCTTC

D gene: NA
J gene: TRBJ1-1
V gene: TRBV2
clone size: NA
CDR3 protein: CASRPSVEAFF
CDR3 DNA: TGTGCCAGCAGACCCAGCGTTGAAGCTTTCTTT

D gene: TRBD1
J gene: TRBJ1-2
V gene: TRBV10-3
clone size: NA
CDR3 protein: CAIRGQGDNYGYTF
CDR3 DNA: TGTGCCATCAGGGGACAGGGAGATAACTATGGCTACACCTTC

D gene: NA
J gene: TRBJ2-1
V gene: TRBV3-1/TRBV3-2
clone size: NA
CDR3 protein: CASSHTRDPKYEQFF
CDR3 DNA: TGTGCCAGCAGCCACACCCGGGACCCAAAGTATGAGCAGTTCTTC

D gene: NA
J gene: TRBJ1-3
V gene: TRBV19
clone size: NA
CDR3 protein: CASSITGNTIYF
CDR3 DNA: TGTGCCAGTAGTATTACTGGAAACACCATATATTTT

D gene: NA
J gene: TRBJ2-1
V gene: TRBV21-1
clone size: NA
CDR3 protein: CASSNSYNEQFF
CDR3 DNA: TGTGCCAGCAGCAATTCCTACAATGAGCAGTTCTTC

D gene: NA
J gene: TRBJ2-7
V gene: TRBV27
clone size: once
CDR3 protein: CASKRECYYEQYF
CDR3 DNA: TGTGCCAGCAAAAGGGAGTGCTACTACGAGCAGTACTTC

D gene: NA
J gene: TRBJ1-3
V gene: TRBV7-6
clone size: NA
CDR3 protein: CASSLDPDSSGNTIYF
CDR3 DNA: TGTGCCAGCAGCTTAGATCCGGATTCCTCTGGAAACACCATATATTTT

D gene: NA
J gene: TRBJ2-6
V gene: TRBV12-3/TRBV12-4
clone size: NA
CDR3 protein: CATTSGANVLTF
CDR3 DNA: TGTGCCACTACGTCTGGGGCCAACGTCCTGACTTTC

D gene: NA
J gene: TRBJ2-1
V gene: TRBV6-5
clone size: NA
CDR3 protein: CASSYSRDRDNEQFF
CDR3 DNA: TGTGCCAGCAGTTATTCAAGGGACCGAGACAATGAGCAGTTCTTC

D gene: NA
J gene: TRBJ2-7
V gene: TRBV18
clone size: NA
CDR3 protein: CASSYSRGRTPYEQYF
CDR3 DNA: TGTGCCAGCTCATACTCGAGGGGCCGAACACCTTACGAGCAGTACTTC

D gene: NA
J gene: TRBJ1-5
V gene: TRBV7-9
clone size: NA
CDR3 protein: CASSPSFTDSNQPQHF
CDR3 DNA: TGTGCCAGCAGCCCAAGTTTCACCGATAGCAATCAGCCCCAGCATTTT